These 27 T cell receptor beta chains were all obtained from the same sample, sequenced in a study of blood T cell repertoires in COVID-19. Using immunoSEQ multiplex PCR, the repertoire was profiled, and TCRdb retains in-frame clones only, with some absent. The sample lists around 320,000 clones; 70% to 90% were seen once. The sample consisted of peripheral blood. These receptors all come from a human donor in a cohort sampled during active COVID-19.

This clone was seen a handful of times. The chain combines TRBV5-1 with TRBJ1-1; D might be TRBD1 (6 bases). V lost 3 bases and J 3 bases, leaving 12 bases between the germline ends. Germline V gene data show CDR1 as SGHRS and CDR2 as YFSETQ. CDR3 length equals 14 residues. CDR3 nucleotides: TGCGCCAGCAGCTGGACACAGGGCGACACTGAAGCTTTCTTT. Residues: CASSWTQGDTEAFF.

The J gene is TRBJ2-1, the V gene TRBV27, with D maybe TRBD1 (6 bases). Germline V lookup: CDR1 MNHEY, CDR2 SMNVEV (reference sequence). The CDR3 runs to 15 residues. V lost 3 bases, J lost 6 bases, and 15 bases lay in between. The CDR3 sequence is CASSFRDTLLNEQFF. CDR3 nucleotide sequence: TGTGCCAGCAGTTTCCGGGACACTCTTCTCAATGAGCAGTTCTTC.

This chain joins TRBV24-1 and TRBJ2-1; 10 bases are a match to TRBD2. The germline V gene encodes CDR1 KGHDR and CDR2 SFDVKD. The CDR3 contains 18 residues. Trimming at V came to 5 bases and at J to 6 bases, leaving 15 bases not matched to a gene. The chain's CDR3 is CATSVVKRGGRQGNEQFF. DNA of the CDR3: TGTGCCACCAGTGTGGTGAAGCGGGGGGGCCGTCAGGGCAATGAGCAGTTCTTC.

The gene calls are TRBV2 and TRBJ1-1; a possible D gene is TRBD1 (5 bases). Germline V gene lookup returns CDR1 SNHLY and CDR2 FYNNEI. The CDR3 runs to 14 residues. The V gene lost 7 bases and the J gene lost 1 base, with 13 bases spanning the gap. As DNA, the CDR3 is TGTGCCAGCAAACCGGGACTTTCGAACACTGAAGCTTTCTTT. Amino acids: CASKPGLSNTEAFF. The whole variable domain, filled in from reference TRBV2 and TRBJ1-1, reads EPEVTQTPSHQVTQMGQEVILRCVPISNHLYFYWYRQILGQKVEFLVSFYNNEISEKSEIFDDQFSVERPDGSNFTLKIRSTKLEDSAMYFCASKPGLSNTEAFFGQGTRLTVV.

Turning to this clone: Since a much larger clone is just one base distant, this may be a read error. V and J are TRBV3-1 (or the pseudogene TRBV3-2) and TRBJ2-7; 11 nucleotides match TRBD1. Germline values: CDR1 LGHDT, CDR2 YNNKEL (reference sequence). The CDR3 runs 14 residues. V dropped 4 bases and J dropped 3; count of bases not matched to a gene: 2. The CDR3 DNA follows: TGTGCCAGCAGCCCCGGGACAGGGGGCTACGAGCAGTACTTC. Residues: CASSPGTGGYEQYF.

In its sample, this clone was seen a few times. This chain uses TRBV6-5 with TRBJ1-5; TRBD1 aligns across 7 bases. J was trimmed by 6 bases and V by 7 bases; bases with no gene match: 12. Looked up from germline, CDR1 is MNHEY and CDR2 is SVGAGI. CDR3 size: 15 residues. CDR3 residues: CASIEGRGRAQPQHF. Here the CDR3 DNA reads TGTGCCAGCATCGAAGGCAGGGGGAGAGCTCAGCCCCAGCATTTT.

In nucleotides, the CDR3 is TGTGCCAGCAGTTACTCAGGGGGCAGTGGCTACACCTTC. Protein product: CASSYSGGSGYTF. The chain couples TRBV28 to TRBJ1-2; 8 nucleotides line up with TRBD1. The CDR3 covers 13 residues. The J segment lost 7 bases and the V segment lost 4 bases, leaving 5 bases of the junction unmatched. Germline V CDR1 and CDR2: MDHEN, SYDVKM.

The CDR3 loop reads CASSSGTGNGNHQPQHF. CDR3 in DNA: TGTGCCAGCAGCTCCGGGACAGGGAATGGGAATCATCAGCCCCAGCATTTT. The V gene is TRBV7-9, the J gene TRBJ1-5, with 9 bases lining up with TRBD1. The CDR3 spans 17 residues. Trimming removed 4 bases from V and 5 bases from J; junction bases left unmatched: 12. From germline, CDR1 is SEHNR and CDR2 FQNEAQ (reference sequence).

This chain's CDR3 is CASSPRTGDTGELFF. CDR3 nucleotide sequence: TGTGCCAGCAGCCCCCGGACAGGGGACACCGGGGAGCTGTTTTTT. The rearrangement links TRBV7-6 to TRBJ2-2, with TRBD1 matching over 9 bases. The germline V gene encodes CDR1 SGHVS and CDR2 FNYEAQ. This CDR3 spans 15 amino acids. Trimming took 5 bases from V and 3 from J; bases not matched to a gene: 4.

The sample holds many counts of this clone. This chain joins TRBV29-1 and TRBJ1-1, with 10 bases that match TRBD1. Germline V gene data show CDR1 as SQVTM and CDR2 as ANQGSEA. V was pared by 4 bases and J by 4 bases, with 6 bases of the junction left unmatched. The CDR3 sequence is 14 residues long. Here the CDR3 DNA reads TGCAGCGTTGTGCCGGGACAGGGGAGCACTGAAGCTTTCTTT. Encoded protein: CSVVPGQGSTEAFF.

This clone was observed a few times. This chain joins TRBV7-2 and TRBJ1-5, with D possibly matching TRBD1 (6 bases). This CDR3 contains 13 residues. CDR1 SGHTA and CDR2 FQGNSA come from the germline V gene. The germline V and J ends were trimmed by 9 bases and 4 bases, with 13 bases remaining between them. The CDR3 spells CASCYRENQPQHF. The CDR3 DNA is TGTGCCAGTTGTTACAGGGAAAATCAGCCCCAGCATTTT. The whole variable domain, filled in from reference TRBV7-2 and TRBJ1-5, reads GAGVSQSPSNKVTEKGKDVELRCDPISGHTALYWYRQSLGQGLEFLIYFQGNSAPDKSGLPSDRFSAERTGGSVSTLTIQRTQQEDSAVYLCASCYRENQPQHFGDGTRLSIL.

V and J are TRBV5-1 and TRBJ2-1, with 8 bases fitting TRBD1. Germline assignment: CDR1 SGHRS and CDR2 YFSETQ. The V segment lost 4 bases and the J segment 0 bases; nucleotides outside the gene matches: 3. This CDR3 has 15 amino acids. The CDR3 sequence is CASSGQGYSYNEQFF. CDR3 coding DNA: TGCGCCAGCAGCGGACAGGGATACTCCTACAATGAGCAGTTCTTC.

The chain joins TRBV12-5 to TRBJ2-1; 7 positions agree with TRBD1. Germline V gives CDR1 LGHNT, CDR2 FRNRAP. The CDR3 length is 14 residues. The J segment lost 6 bases and the V segment lost 2 bases, leaving 4 bases of the junction unmatched. CDR3 region: CASGLWNRGNEQFF. For the CDR3, the DNA is TGTGCTAGTGGTTTGTGGAACAGGGGCAATGAGCAGTTCTTC.

The gene calls are TRBV12-3 or TRBV12-4 and TRBJ1-2; the D gene is possibly TRBD1 (6 bases). Between the trimmed V and J ends, which lost 5 bases and 8 bases, there was a span of 15 bases. The CDR3 contains 13 residues. The CDR3 region is CASSTGRSSGYTF. CDR3 in DNA: TGTGCCAGCAGTACAGGGAGATCATCCGGCTACACCTTC.

The rearrangement links TRBV5-5 to TRBJ1-2; 9 bases are shared with TRBD1. Trimming cost V 1 base and J 7 bases; bases outside gene matches: 5. The CDR3 is 14 residues long. Germline V CDR1 and CDR2: SGHKS, YYEKEE (reference sequence). DNA for the CDR3: TGTGCCAGCAGCTTGACAGGGGGCGTCTCTGGCTACACCTTC. As protein: CASSLTGGVSGYTF.

The chain is built from TRBV2 and TRBJ1-4; possibly TRBD1 for D (5 bases). The germline V gene encodes CDR1 SNHLY and CDR2 FYNNEI. The V gene lost 4 bases and the J gene lost 7 bases, with 10 bases spanning the gap. There are 13 residues in the CDR3. CDR3 DNA: TGTGCCAGCAGTGGACAGCTGGGTGAAAAACTGTTTTTT. This sequence encodes CASSGQLGEKLFF.

The chain is built from TRBV30 and TRBJ1-1; D might be TRBD1 (5 bases). The length of the CDR3 is 13 residues. Trimming removed 0 bases at V and 8 bases at J, with 13 bases between. CDR1 is GTSNPN, CDR2 SVGIG, per germline (reference sequence). The CDR3 DNA reads TGTGCCTGGAGTGTTTGGGGGGTTTCAGAAGCTTTCTTT. It yields the protein CAWSVWGVSEAFF.

This chain uses TRBV3-1 (or the pseudogene TRBV3-2) with TRBJ1-2, with D possibly being TRBD1 (5 bases). The germline CDR1 and CDR2 sequences are LGHDT and YNNKEL (reference sequence). With 1 base removed from V and 5 bases from J, the gap between germline ends came to 14 bases. The CDR3 consists of 15 residues. For the CDR3, the DNA is TGTGCCAGCAGCCAAGTAGTAGGGGTCCAATATGGCTACACCTTC. It is translated as CASSQVVGVQYGYTF.

V and J are TRBV2 and TRBJ1-2, with a possible D match to TRBD1 (6 bases). This CDR3 contains 13 residues. Germline CDR1 SNHLY, CDR2 FYNNEI. V lost 6 bases and J 3 bases, leaving 11 bases between the germline ends. This CDR3 reads CASRYRDYYGYTF. The CDR3 DNA sequence: TGTGCCAGCAGATACAGGGATTACTATGGCTACACCTTC.

This chain connects TRBV7-9 to TRBJ1-2, with D possibly matching TRBD1 (5 bases). Trimming removed 2 bases at V and 5 bases at J, with 9 bases between. Germline assignment: CDR1 SEHNR and CDR2 FQNEAQ (reference sequence). The CDR3 runs to 13 residues. CDR3 amino acids: CASSLLGAYGYTF. CDR3 coding DNA: TGTGCCAGCAGCTTATTAGGGGCATATGGCTACACCTTC.

This clone appeared a single time. The V call is TRBV29-1, the J call TRBJ1-2; possibly TRBD1 for D (6 bases). This CDR3 spans 14 amino acids. The V gene's germline CDR1 is SQVTM and CDR2 ANQGSEA. V was cut by 4 bases and J by 10 bases, with 22 bases left in between. The CDR3 is CSVAELNTDSYYTF. For the CDR3, the DNA is TGCAGCGTTGCGGAATTAAACACGGACAGTTACTACACCTTC.

This chain links TRBV24-1 with TRBJ2-1, with 11 bases aligning to TRBD2. With 6 bases clipped from V and 7 bases from J, the junction kept 7 bases outside the gene matches. CDR1 and CDR2 (germline): KGHDR, SFDVKD. The CDR3 totals 15 residues. CDR3 sequence: CATSKLAGDKNEQFF. DNA for the CDR3: TGTGCCACCAGTAAACTAGCGGGGGACAAAAATGAGCAGTTCTTC.

The chain combines TRBV5-1 with TRBJ2-1; 7 bases align to TRBD2. The length of the CDR3 is 15 residues. With 2 bases clipped from V and 7 bases from J, the junction kept 9 bases outside the gene matches. Germline CDR1 reads SGHRS; CDR2 reads YFSETQ. In nucleotides, the CDR3 is TGCGCCAGCAGCTTAGGGAGGGGCCTCCGGAATGAGCAGTTCTTC. It translates to CASSLGRGLRNEQFF.

This clone was seen only once. The J gene is TRBJ1-3, the V gene TRBV21-1; no DNA check was done on the table's D call, TRBD1. TRBV21-1 constitutes a pseudogene. The CDR3 length is 16 residues. DNA for the CDR3: TGTGCCAGCAGCACCCGGGACAGGAACTCTGGAAACACCATATATTTT. Protein product: CASSTRDRNSGNTIYF.

The chain recombines TRBV5-6 with TRBJ2-1; 7 bases align to TRBD1. J lost 3 bases, V lost 0 bases, and 6 bases had no gene match. The CDR3 sequence is 16 residues long. Germline CDR1 reads SGHDT; CDR2 reads YYEEEE. The CDR3 DNA sequence: TGTGCCAGCAGCTTGGTTGGGGCAGGGGGCTACAATGAGCAGTTCTTC. It yields the protein CASSLVGAGGYNEQFF.

The gene calls are TRBV11-2 and TRBJ2-1; 8 bases map to TRBD2. The CDR3 spans 16 residues. V lost 6 bases, J lost 2 bases, and 9 bases stayed unmatched. Germline V CDR1 and CDR2: SGHAT, FQNNGV. CDR3 in amino acids: CASRSHGRGAYNEQFF. In DNA, the CDR3 is TGTGCCAGCAGGTCCCACGGGCGGGGGGCCTACAATGAGCAGTTCTTC.

This chain joins TRBV30 and TRBJ2-2; tentative D call: TRBD1 (5 bases). This CDR3 is 13 amino acids long. The V and J ends lost 1 base and 5 bases respectively, with 8 bases between them. The germline CDR1 and CDR2 sequences are GTSNPN and SVGIG (reference sequence). CDR3 bases: TGTGCCTGGAGTGCAGGGCAGACCGGGGAGCTGTTTTTT. Protein sequence: CAWSAGQTGELFF. Supplemented by reference TRBV30 and TRBJ2-2, the full variable domain reads SQTIHQWPATLVQPVGSPLSLECTVEGTSNPNLYWYRQAAGRGLQLLFYSVGIGQISSEVPQNLSASRPQDRQFILSSKKLLLSDSGFYLCAWSAGQTGELFFGEGSRLTVL.